Below are 10 T cell receptor beta chains sequenced from a single sample in a study of shared clonotypes between healthy human individuals. Some clones are missing from TCRdb's copy, which holds only in-frame ones; the method was immunoSEQ multiplex PCR. The table shows 1.5 million to 1.9 million clones, with approximately 98% occurring only once. Sequenced sample: naive CD4+ T cells sorted from blood. Regarding subset: CD45RA+ positively selected. All receptors derive from a man aged 25 to 40 in good health.

Worth noting for this clone: This specimen includes other DNA sequences encoding the same CDR3. The chain is built from TRBV7-8 and TRBJ1-5; D remains unclear. The V end was cut by 1 base, the J end by 5 bases, with 6 bases between. CDR3 length: 13 residues. CDR1 and CDR2 from the germline V gene are SGHVS and FQNEAQ. For the CDR3, the DNA is TGTGCCAGCAGCTTAGTACAAGATCAGCCCCAGCATTTT. It encodes CASSLVQDQPQHF.

The chain has TRBV19 and TRBJ1-5; D remains unclear. The CDR3 sequence is 16 residues long. V was cut by 3 bases and J by 0 bases, with 12 bases left in between. Germline-derived CDR1 and CDR2 are LNHDA and SQIVND (reference sequence). For the CDR3, the DNA is TGTGCCAGTAGTATTACGGCAGTAACTAGCAATCAGCCCCAGCATTTT. This encodes CASSITAVTSNQPQHF.

Notes on this clone: Within the sample, other DNA sequences also encode this same CDR3. J is TRBJ2-7 and V is TRBV27; D is undetermined. This CDR3 is built from 13 residues. Trimming stripped 2 bases from V and 4 bases from J, with 9 bases between. Germline-derived CDR1 and CDR2 are MNHEY and SMNVEV (reference sequence). The CDR3 region is CASSLIGRYEQYF. The CDR3 nucleotides are TGTGCCAGCAGTTTAATCGGTAGATACGAGCAGTACTTC.

This sequence joins TRBV6-1 and TRBJ1-2, with a tentative D call TRBD1 (6 bases). Germline V gene sequence: CDR1 MNHNS, CDR2 SASEGT. The CDR3 loop spans 15 amino acids. The V and J ends lost 6 bases and 4 bases respectively, with 18 bases between them. The CDR3 protein is CASRAGTSQFYGYTF. The DNA of the CDR3 is TGTGCCAGCAGAGCCGGGACAAGTCAGTTCTATGGCTACACCTTC.

This chain uses TRBV5-1 with TRBJ1-1, with D uncertain. Germline CDR1 SGHRS, CDR2 YFSETQ. The CDR3 length is 13 residues. With 2 bases removed from V and 0 bases from J, the gap between germline ends came to 5 bases. CDR3 sequence (DNA): TGCGCCAGCAGCTTTTACTTGAACACTGAAGCTTTCTTT. Translation gives CASSFYLNTEAFF.

The chain joins TRBV5-1 to TRBJ2-3, with 11 bases that match TRBD2. This CDR3 is 16 amino acids long. Trimming took 4 bases from V and 2 from J; bases not matched to a gene: 6. Germline CDR1 reads SGHRS; CDR2 reads YFSETQ. CDR3 DNA: TGCGCCAGCAGCGACGGGACTAGCGGTTACACAGATACGCAGTATTTT. Residues: CASSDGTSGYTDTQYF.

The rearrangement links TRBV4-1 to TRBJ2-3; D is perhaps TRBD2 (6 bases). Germline assignment: CDR1 MGHRA and CDR2 YSYEKL. The V gene lost 0 bases and the J gene lost 3 bases, with 10 bases spanning the gap. This CDR3 contains 15 residues. CDR3 DNA: TGCGCCAGCAGCCAAGAACTAGCTGGTACAGATACGCAGTATTTT. It codes for CASSQELAGTDTQYF.

The V call is TRBV5-1, the J call TRBJ1-4; 8 nucleotides match TRBD1. The CDR3 runs to 15 residues. CDR1 SGHRS and CDR2 YFSETQ come from the germline V gene. After removal of 4 bases from V and 7 bases from J, the junction contained 9 bases not matched to a gene. CDR3 protein: CASSPPDRGGEKLFF. Written as DNA, the CDR3 is TGCGCCAGCAGCCCCCCCGACAGGGGTGGTGAAAAACTGTTTTTT.

This chain connects TRBV5-6 to TRBJ2-7; D not certain. V dropped 4 bases and J dropped 3 bases, with 17 bases sitting between them. The CDR3 contains 15 residues. Per germline, CDR1 SGHDT and CDR2 YYEEEE. CDR3: CASSLVSRKHYEQYF. The CDR3, as DNA: TGTGCCAGCAGCCTGGTTTCGCGAAAGCACTACGAGCAGTACTTC. The complete variable domain, with remaining parts taken from reference TRBV5-6 and TRBJ2-7, reads DAGVTQSPTHLIKTRGQQVTLRCSPKSGHDTVSWYQQALGQGPQFIFQYYEEEERQRGNFPDRFSGHQFPNYSSELNVNALLLGDSALYLCASSLVSRKHYEQYFGPGTRLTVT.

The rearrangement links TRBV4-2 to TRBJ1-5; no definite D call. This CDR3 is built from 17 residues. CDR1 LGHNA and CDR2 YNFKEQ come from the germline V gene. The germline V and J ends were trimmed by 3 bases and 0 bases, with 15 bases remaining between them. The chain's CDR3 is CASSQENRVYSNQPQHF. CDR3 DNA sequence: TGTGCCAGCAGCCAGGAAAATCGGGTGTATAGCAATCAGCCCCAGCATTTT.